This is a list of T cell receptor beta chains from one sample in a study of blood T cell repertoires in COVID-19. Method: immunoSEQ multiplex PCR; TCRdb's copy keeps in-frame clones and lacks some. Among some 71,000 clones listed, around nine tenths were seen once. Sequencing used peripheral blood. The receptors originated from a woman aged 18-30 years with acute or convalescent COVID-19. Both conserved end residues are part of each CDR3. The D gene is left open where the match is weak. Clone size is shown for a subset of rows, as once, few, many or a class of expanded clone.

>-|TRBV10-2|-|TRBJ2-7
CASKPAGATYEQYF
TGCGCCAGCAAGCCGGCGGGGGCTACCTACGAGCAGTACTTC
>-|TRBV7-8|-|TRBJ2-6
CASSLEYSSGANVLTF
TGTGCCAGCAGCTTAGAGTATAGCTCTGGGGCCAACGTCCTGACTTTC
>-|TRBV9|-|TRBJ1-2
CASSVSAAMNYGYTF
TGTGCCAGCAGCGTATCTGCGGCGATGAACTATGGCTACACCTTC
>-|TRBV5-1|-|TRBJ1-2
CASSLVGPDGNYGYTF
TGCGCCAGCAGCTTGGTGGGGCCTGACGGTAACTATGGCTACACCTTC
>-|TRBV19|TRBD1|TRBJ1-1
CASSRDRNTEAFF
TGTGCCAGTAGTAGGGACAGGAACACTGAAGCTTTCTTT
>-|TRBV5-1|TRBD1|TRBJ1-1
CASSSEGQIEAFF
TGCGCCAGCAGCTCCGAGGGACAGATTGAAGCTTTCTTT
>-|TRBV15|-|TRBJ1-4
CATSRSKLNRGEKLFF
TGTGCCACCAGCAGATCAAAACTCAATCGGGGGGAAAAACTGTTTTTT
>-|TRBV6-2/TRBV6-3|-|TRBJ2-7
CASSLGRGGPGYEQYF
TGTGCCAGCAGTCTGGGTAGGGGAGGTCCCGGATACGAGCAGTACTTC
>-|TRBV7-9|TRBD1|TRBJ2-3
CASSSTGVTDTQYF
TGTGCCAGCAGTTCCACAGGGGTCACAGATACGCAGTATTTT
>-|TRBV18|TRBD1|TRBJ1-5
CASSPGTGSGQPQHF
TGTGCCAGCTCGCCCGGGACAGGGTCCGGCCAGCCCCAGCATTTT
>medium-sized|TRBV6-4|-|TRBJ2-5
CANRTDKRRYQETQYF
TGTGCCAACCGGACAGACAAAAGGCGGTATCAAGAGACCCAGTACTTC
>-|TRBV12-5|TRBD2|TRBJ2-7
CASGLVLAGEYEQYF
TGTGCTAGTGGTTTGGTACTAGCGGGGGAATACGAGCAGTACTTC
>-|TRBV10-3|-|TRBJ1-2
CAISEGDYGYTF
TGTGCCATCAGTGAGGGAGATTATGGCTACACCTTC
>-|TRBV10-3|-|TRBJ1-2
CAISDGQGYYGYTF
TGTGCCATCAGTGACGGCCAGGGCTACTATGGCTACACCTTC
>-|TRBV5-8|-|TRBJ2-5
CASSFTGNVGETQYF
TGTGCCAGCAGCTTCACCGGGAATGTTGGAGAGACCCAGTACTTC
>-|TRBV14|-|TRBJ2-5
CASSQGVVAGQETQYF
TGTGCCAGCAGCCAAGGAGTAGTTGCAGGACAAGAGACCCAGTACTTC
>-|TRBV30|TRBD2|TRBJ2-3
CASTSGRTDTQYF
TGTGCCAGCACTAGCGGACGCACAGATACGCAGTATTTT
>-|TRBV12-3/TRBV12-4|-|TRBJ1-5
CASSFDRNQPQHF
TGTGCCAGCAGTTTCGACAGGAATCAGCCCCAGCATTTT
>few|TRBV5-1|-|TRBJ2-2
CASRRDSPVTGELFF
TGCGCCAGCAGGCGGGACAGCCCTGTCACCGGGGAGCTGTTTTTT
>-|TRBV4-2|-|TRBJ2-1
CASSQDGSSYNEQFF
TGTGCCAGCAGCCAAGACGGTAGCTCCTACAATGAGCAGTTCTTC
>-|TRBV19|-|TRBJ2-5
CASRSSSRETQYF
TGTGCCAGTAGATCTAGCAGTCGGGAGACCCAGTACTTC
>-|TRBV28|TRBD1|TRBJ1-5
CASSLDRGQQPQHF
TGTGCCAGCAGTTTGGACAGGGGGCAACAGCCCCAGCATTTT
>-|TRBV6-5|TRBD1|TRBJ1-5
CASSSPGGNGNQPQHF
TGTGCCAGCAGTTCCCCAGGGGGCAATGGCAATCAGCCCCAGCATTTT
>-|TRBV19|-|TRBJ1-1
CASSMSRNTEAFF
TGTGCCAGTAGTATGTCGCGAAACACTGAAGCTTTCTTT
>-|TRBV27|-|TRBJ2-7
CASMGGGEQYF
TGTGCCAGCATGGGAGGGGGCGAGCAGTACTTC
>-|TRBV6-5|TRBD1|TRBJ2-5
CASRSTSRDSRTQYF
TGTGCCAGCAGGTCCACGTCCCGGGACAGCCGAACCCAGTACTTC
>-|TRBV11-2|TRBD2|TRBJ2-1
CASSLDLSGLGSYNEQFF
TGTGCCAGCAGCTTAGATCTTTCCGGACTAGGCTCCTACAATGAGCAGTTCTTC
>-|TRBV30|-|TRBJ2-7
CAWSVGTGIWYEQYF
TGTGCCTGGAGTGTGGGAACAGGGATATGGTACGAGCAGTACTTC
>-|TRBV19|-|TRBJ1-5
CASSEQGRQPQHF
TGTGCCAGTAGCGAGCAGGGCCGTCAGCCCCAGCATTTT
>few|TRBV19|-|TRBJ1-1
CASNPGANTEAFF
TGTGCCAGTAATCCAGGGGCTAACACTGAAGCTTTCTTT
>-|TRBV6-1|TRBD2|TRBJ2-2
CASSDIGGDTGELFF
TGTGCCAGCAGTGACATCGGGGGGGACACCGGGGAGCTGTTTTTT
>once|TRBV4-3|TRBD1|TRBJ1-2
CASSPDRDTIYGYTF
TGCGCCAGCAGCCCCGACAGGGACACCATCTATGGCTACACCTTC
>-|TRBV27|TRBD1|TRBJ2-7
CASSLGQGGNEQYF
TGTGCCAGCAGTTTGGGACAGGGAGGGAACGAGCAGTACTTC
>few|TRBV2|TRBD1|TRBJ1-1
CASSLGQGATEAFF
TGTGCCAGCAGTCTGGGACAGGGTGCCACTGAAGCTTTCTTT
>-|TRBV3-1/TRBV3-2|-|TRBJ1-2
CASSPGFYGYTF
TGTGCCAGCAGCCCAGGGTTCTATGGCTACACCTTC
>-|TRBV6-7|TRBD2|TRBJ2-1
CASRLRTSGGSYNEQFF
TGTGCCAGCAGATTAAGGACTAGCGGGGGGTCCTACAATGAGCAGTTCTTC
>-|TRBV7-8|-|TRBJ1-4
CASSLGWQNEKLFF
TGTGCCAGCAGCTTAGGGTGGCAAAATGAAAAACTGTTTTTT
>-|TRBV27|-|TRBJ2-7
CASSHGHGPYEQYF
TGTGCCAGCAGTCACGGACATGGGCCCTACGAGCAGTACTTC
>-|TRBV5-1|-|TRBJ1-4
CASSATGINEKLFF
TGCGCCAGCAGCGCGACAGGAATTAATGAAAAACTGTTTTTT
>once|TRBV9|-|TRBJ2-2
CASSVEAEGGTGELFF
TGTGCCAGCAGCGTAGAGGCGGAGGGTGGGACCGGGGAGCTGTTTTTT
>-|TRBV20-1|TRBD2|TRBJ2-3
CSASWFGRGGTDTQYF
TGCAGTGCTAGTTGGTTCGGGCGGGGGGGCACAGATACGCAGTATTTT
>-|TRBV30|-|TRBJ1-2
CAWSIGVDYGYTF
TGTGCCTGGAGTATAGGGGTTGACTATGGCTACACCTTC
>-|TRBV28|TRBD1|TRBJ1-2
CASSPGQTNYGYTF
TGTGCCAGCAGCCCGGGACAGACTAACTATGGCTACACCTTC
>-|TRBV28|-|TRBJ1-2
CASSRQSTNYGYTF
TGTGCCAGCAGCCGACAGAGTACTAACTATGGCTACACCTTC
>-|TRBV27|-|TRBJ2-1
CASSFSSYNEQFF
TGTGCCAGCAGTTTTAGTTCCTACAATGAGCAGTTCTTC